Below, 7 T cell receptor beta chains from the same sample are listed, as sequenced in a study of Graves' ophthalmopathy and Graves' hyperthyroidism. For repertoire sequencing, the TCR beta CDR3 regions were amplified from RNA transcripts. Second-round multiplex PCR followed a first-round RT-PCR using HTBI primers. TCRdb re-derived calls from the multiplex PCR reads in MiXCR, one entry per CDR3 protein. The table records some 520,000 distinct CDR3 sequences, over 13% of them present only once. Sequencing input: blood. The receptor source for this set is a woman between 25 and 40 years old with Graves' ophthalmopathy.

This clonotype was detected many times. This chain connects TRBV5-1 to TRBJ2-7; the D is unclear. V lost 0 bases and J lost 0, with 16 bases in between. The CDR3 length is 17 residues. Per the germline V gene, CDR1 is SGHRS and CDR2 is YFSETQ. The CDR3 nucleotides are TGCGCCAGCAGCTTGGTACTTAAAATACTTTCCTCCTACGAGCAGTACTTC. Its translation: CASSLVLKILSSYEQYF.

In its sample, this clonotype was seen many times. The chain is built from TRBV20-1 and TRBJ2-2; D is uncertain. V lost 1 base and J 5 bases, leaving 14 bases between the germline ends. Germline assignment: CDR1 DFQATT and CDR2 SNEGSKA (reference sequence). This CDR3 spans 15 amino acids. This CDR3 is CSARVGGPRTGELFF. CDR3 DNA: TGCAGTGCTAGAGTAGGCGGACCCAGGACCGGGGAGCTGTTTTTT.

Many counts were recorded for this clonotype. V gene TRBV27 combines with J gene TRBJ2-7; D unresolved. This CDR3 spans 14 amino acids. V lost 4 bases and J 4 bases, leaving 14 bases between the germline ends. The V gene's germline CDR1 is MNHEY and CDR2 SMNVEV (reference sequence). The CDR3 sequence is CASSSANKLYEQYF. The DNA for the CDR3 is TGTGCCAGCAGTTCCGCGAACAAGTTGTACGAGCAGTACTTC.

The sample holds many counts of this clonotype. The chain links TRBV28 to TRBJ2-7; D might be TRBD2 (5 bases). Trimming pared 0 bases from V and 2 bases from J, leaving 8 bases between. CDR3 length equals 14 residues. CDR1 and CDR2 from the germline V gene are MDHEN and SYDVKM. As DNA, the CDR3 is TGTGCCAGCAGTTTATGGGCGGGCCCCTACGAGCAGTACTTC. Translating it yields CASSLWAGPYEQYF. The full variable domain, in which reference TRBV28 and TRBJ2-7 provide the parts outside the CDR3, is DVKVTQSSRYLVKRTGEKVFLECVQDMDHENMFWYRQDPGLGLRLIYFSYDVKMKEKGDIPEGYSVSREKKERFSLILESASTNQTSMYLCASSLWAGPYEQYFGPGTRLTVT.

This clonotype was picked up many times. The chain has TRBV12-3 or TRBV12-4 and TRBJ1-1; tentatively, D is TRBD1 (6 bases). Trimming cost V 3 bases and J 0 bases, with 14 bases left between them. The CDR3 spans 16 residues. CDR3: CASSFGGTIMNTEAFF. CDR3 nucleotide sequence: TGTGCCAGCAGTTTTGGAGGGACAATAATGAACACTGAAGCTTTCTTT.

This clonotype appeared many times. The J gene is TRBJ2-2, the V gene TRBV6-1; D unclear. Trimming took off 7 bases at V and 5 bases at J, with 11 bases between the two ends. Germline-derived CDR1 and CDR2 are MNHNS and SASEGT. This CDR3 region has 13 residues. For the CDR3, the DNA is TGTGCCAGCAAAAAAGAATTAACCGGGGAGCTGTTTTTT. Its protein product is CASKKELTGELFF.

This clonotype was detected ten times or more. This chain uses TRBV6-1 with TRBJ1-1; 10 positions match TRBD1. CDR3 size: 13 residues. CDR1 is MNHNS, CDR2 SASEGT, per germline. The V and J ends lost 6 bases and 6 bases, in that order; junction bases with no gene match: 4. This CDR3 is CASRVDRGAEAFF. As DNA, the CDR3 is TGTGCCAGCAGGGTGGACAGGGGGGCTGAAGCTTTCTTT.